This TCR beta chain was sequenced in a study of human T cells and chemical hapten exposure. About the study: Minor pooled library volume differences mainly drove per-sample TCR yield variation. Study findings and constraints: TCRs whose frequency exceeded 1 in 1000 remained the same following DPC sensitization.

This clonotype was observed at least ten times. Its cognate antigen is unknown. From germline, CDR1 is MNHEY and CDR2 SVGEGT. With 7 bases removed from V and 2 bases from J, the gap between germline ends came to 16 bases. The CDR3 contains 15 residues. The library labeled individual cDNA molecules by adding unique molecular identifiers to them. Original data processing: From around 25,000 to 690,000 TCRs were found per sample, with a median of 95,638. Each CDR3 protein gets one entry after TCRdb re-called the 5' RACE reads with MiXCR. These V and J calls originate from TCRdb's pipeline instead of the authors' own analysis. The sample lists more than 140,000 distinct CDR3 sequences; 4.1% were seen once. Researchers extracted total RNA from unfractionated whole blood.

The chain links TRBV6-2 or TRBV6-3 to TRBJ2-3, with unresolved D. The receptor's source is a female donor in good health. CDR3 loop: CASTLRRYSTDTQYF. The CDR3 DNA follows: TGTGCCAGCACTCTACGACGTTACTCCACAGATACGCAGTATTTT.